These 20 T cell receptor beta chains came from one sample sequenced in a study of cytomegalovirus exposure and HLA in healthy donors. Primers for the PCR totalled 60 Vbeta and 13 Jbeta. Profiled with immunoSEQ multiplex PCR; TCRdb holds only in-frame clones, not every one. The top ten hold approximately 1.2% of the sample, which has approximately 170,000 clones, approximately 80% seen once. Sequencing used PBMCs. The source of these receptors is a boy under 10 years old in good health and CMV-seronegative.

V and J are TRBV6-5 and TRBJ2-3, with a tentative D call TRBD2 (5 bases). Germline assignment: CDR1 MNHEY and CDR2 SVGAGI. The V gene lost 2 bases and the J gene lost 4 bases, with 13 bases spanning the gap. The CDR3 has 15 amino acids. The CDR3 coding sequence is TGTGCCAGCAGTTACCGGGGTCGGTGGTCAGATACGCAGTATTTT. It translates to CASSYRGRWSDTQYF.

J is TRBJ1-2 and V is TRBV7-9; D is ambiguous. The CDR3 is 11 residues long. V lost 2 bases and J 7 bases, leaving 5 bases between the germline ends. The germline V gene has CDR1 SEHNR and CDR2 FQNEAQ (reference sequence). The CDR3 DNA reads as TGTGCCAGCAGCTTACAATTTGGCTACACCTTC. Amino acid sequence: CASSLQFGYTF.

This clone was detected once. The V gene is TRBV27, the J gene TRBJ2-4; 9 bases fit TRBD1. The CDR3 spans 14 residues. The trim removed 3 bases at V and 8 bases at J, leaving 5 bases unmatched. The germline gives CDR1 MNHEY, CDR2 SMNVEV (reference sequence). CDR3 residues: CASSLGQGMDIQYF. For the CDR3, the DNA is TGTGCCAGCAGTTTGGGACAGGGTATGGACATTCAGTACTTC.

This sequence joins TRBV4-3 and TRBJ2-3; a possible D gene is TRBD2 (6 bases). The CDR3 is made up of 14 amino acids. With 4 bases removed from V and 3 bases from J, the gap between germline ends came to 11 bases. The germline gives CDR1 LGHNA, CDR2 YSLEER. In nucleotides, the CDR3 is TGCGCCAGCAGCCGAACCGGGGGTACAGATACGCAGTATTTT. This encodes CASSRTGGTDTQYF.

The chain uses TRBV7-2 and TRBJ2-2; 7 nucleotides align to TRBD1. V dropped 1 base and J dropped 8; count of bases not matched to a gene: 7. The CDR3 sequence is 15 residues long. Looked up from germline, CDR1 is SGHTA and CDR2 is FQGNSA. For the CDR3, the DNA is TGTGCCAGCAGCTTAGAGGGGGCGCGAATTGGGGAGCTGTTTTTT. Its protein is CASSLEGARIGELFF.

The rearrangement links TRBV11-2 to TRBJ2-1, with a possible D match to TRBD2 (7 bases). Between the trimmed V and J ends, which lost 3 bases and 8 bases, there was a span of 17 bases. Germline CDR1 and CDR2: SGHAT and FQNNGV. This CDR3 spans 15 amino acids. CDR3 region: CASSFSAGAVDEQFF. The CDR3 coding sequence is TGTGCCAGCAGCTTTTCGGCGGGGGCGGTCGATGAGCAGTTCTTC.

This chain links TRBV28 with TRBJ2-7; 12 positions match TRBD2. This CDR3 has 15 amino acids. Germline values: CDR1 MDHEN, CDR2 SYDVKM. V was clipped by 3 bases and J by 6 bases; unmatched bases: 6. CDR3 protein: CASSFPGLAGSEQYF. The CDR3 region has the DNA TGTGCCAGCAGTTTTCCTGGACTAGCGGGAAGCGAGCAGTACTTC.

The chain couples TRBV19 to TRBJ2-2; 7 nucleotides line up with TRBD2. With V trimmed by 5 bases and J by 5 bases, 8 bases remained unmatched. The CDR3 length is 15 residues. CDR1 LNHDA and CDR2 SQIVND come from the germline V gene (reference sequence). The CDR3 loop is CASSSQRGGTGELFF. The CDR3 nucleotides are TGTGCCAGTAGTTCTCAGCGGGGTGGGACCGGGGAGCTGTTTTTT.

This chain links TRBV5-4 with TRBJ2-1, with 12 bases matching TRBD2. The CDR3 has 16 residues. Germline trimming cut 4 bases from V and 3 bases from J; bases unmatched to any gene: 5. Germline-derived CDR1 and CDR2 are SGHNT and YYREEE (reference sequence). CDR3: CASSGTLAGGYNEQFF. The DNA for the CDR3 is TGTGCCAGCAGCGGAACACTAGCGGGAGGCTACAATGAGCAGTTCTTC. Together with reference TRBV5-4 and TRBJ2-1, the CDR3 gives the full variable domain: ETGVTQSPTHLIKTRGQQVTLRCSSQSGHNTVSWYQQALGQGPQFIFQYYREEENGRGNFPPRFSGLQFPNYSSELNVNALELDDSALYLCASSGTLAGGYNEQFFGPGTRLTVL.

J is TRBJ2-7 and V is TRBV6-1; 11 positions agree with TRBD2. Germline-derived CDR1 and CDR2 are MNHNS and SASEGT. The length of the CDR3 is 14 residues. Trimming removed 6 bases from V and 6 bases from J; junction bases left unmatched: 7. This CDR3 is CASSLSGRAGEQYF. CDR3 bases: TGTGCCAGCAGCCTTAGCGGGAGGGCCGGCGAGCAGTACTTC.

The chain links TRBV5-1 to TRBJ2-1; TRBD1 matches 8 bases. With V trimmed by 7 bases and J by 3 bases, 6 bases remained unmatched. From germline, CDR1 is SGHRS and CDR2 YFSETQ. The CDR3 length is 14 residues. The CDR3 loop reads CASFHRGNYNEQFF. CDR3 sequence (DNA): TGCGCCAGCTTCCACAGGGGGAACTACAATGAGCAGTTCTTC.

The genes are TRBV30 and TRBJ2-2; possibly TRBD2 for D (6 bases). Trimming removed 6 bases from V and 6 bases from J, with 17 bases in between. Germline values: CDR1 GTSNPN, CDR2 SVGIG (reference sequence). The CDR3 has 14 residues. CDR3 sequence reads: CACRKREASGELFF. The CDR3 nucleotides read TGTGCCTGTAGGAAGAGGGAGGCCTCCGGGGAGCTGTTTTTT.

This chain uses TRBV19 with TRBJ1-3; 7 nucleotides agree with TRBD1. After removal of 6 bases from V and 3 bases from J, the junction contained 8 bases not matched to a gene. Germline CDR1 and CDR2: LNHDA and SQIVND (reference sequence). CDR3 length equals 15 residues. The CDR3 region is CASRRQGRLGNTIYF. CDR3 sequence (DNA): TGTGCCAGTAGGAGACAGGGACGCCTTGGAAACACCATATATTTT.

The chain joins TRBV6-1 to TRBJ1-3, with D perhaps TRBD1 (6 bases). This CDR3 region has 15 residues. From germline, CDR1 is MNHNS and CDR2 SASEGT. Trimming left V 7 bases short and J 0 bases short, with 13 bases between. The CDR3 coding sequence is TGTGCCAGCACTTATGGACAGTACTCTGGAAACACCATATATTTT. Its protein product is CASTYGQYSGNTIYF.

This chain links TRBV7-3 with TRBJ2-1, with TRBD2 identical over 9 bases. CDR1 and CDR2 (germline): SGHTA, FQGTGA. Unmatched junction bases numbered 8, after V lost 5 bases and J lost 6 bases. The CDR3 sequence is 15 residues long. The CDR3 region is CASSPRASGANEQFF. The CDR3 DNA reads as TGTGCCAGCAGCCCCCGGGCTAGCGGGGCCAATGAGCAGTTCTTC.

CDR3 region: CASSEQGAINTEAFF. In DNA, the CDR3 is TGTGCCAGCAGTGAACAGGGGGCAATCAACACTGAAGCTTTCTTT. The chain is built from TRBV6-1 and TRBJ1-1; TRBD1 matches at 8 bases. The CDR3 extends over 15 amino acids. Germline V gene sequence: CDR1 MNHNS, CDR2 SASEGT. V was clipped by 2 bases and J by 2 bases; unmatched bases: 4.

The chain uses TRBV5-1 and TRBJ1-2; 11 nucleotides match TRBD1. Losses at the gene ends were 4 bases for V and 5 bases for J; bases not matched to a gene: 7. The CDR3 has 15 residues. Germline assignment: CDR1 SGHRS and CDR2 YFSETQ. CDR3 sequence reads: CASSDYGQGAYGYTF. As DNA, the CDR3 is TGCGCCAGCAGCGATTATGGACAGGGGGCTTATGGCTACACCTTC.

J is TRBJ2-1 and V is TRBV12-5; 7 bases line up with TRBD1. Per the germline V gene, CDR1 is LGHNT and CDR2 is FRNRAP. V shed 4 bases, J shed 6 bases, and the junction held 9 bases outside the gene matches. The CDR3 spans 15 residues. Written as DNA, the CDR3 is TGTGCTAGTGGTTCCCCCGAGGGGGCAGGCAATGAGCAGTTCTTC. Its protein is CASGSPEGAGNEQFF.

The rearrangement joins TRBV11-1 to TRBJ2-1; 12 nucleotides align to TRBD2. The germline V gene encodes CDR1 SGHAT and CDR2 FQDESV (reference sequence). V trimming: 5 bases; J trimming: 4 bases; junction bases outside the gene matches: 6. The CDR3 sequence is 16 residues long. This chain's CDR3 is CASSTWTSGNYNEQFF. DNA for the CDR3: TGTGCCAGCAGCACTTGGACTAGCGGGAATTACAATGAGCAGTTCTTC.

The rearrangement joins TRBV4-3 to TRBJ2-1, with D maybe TRBD2 (6 bases). This CDR3 region has 16 residues. The V gene lost 1 base and the J gene lost 0 bases, with 10 bases spanning the gap. The germline V gene encodes CDR1 LGHNA and CDR2 YSLEER. Here the CDR3 DNA reads TGCGCCAGCAGCCAAGTGGAGGGGAGCTCCTACAATGAGCAGTTCTTC. Amino acid sequence: CASSQVEGSSYNEQFF.